This T cell receptor (beta chain) was identified during a study of T cell responses to AZD1222 COVID-19 vaccine. On the study more broadly: Pooling of second doses given at about 4 or about 12 weeks was done. Findings and limits, study-wide: Most donors were white British, females outnumbered males, and clonal diversity was possibly underestimated.

The germline gives CDR1 SGHTA, CDR2 FQGTGA. V was trimmed by 3 bases and J by 2 bases, leaving 9 bases between them. The CDR3 covers 14 residues. As regards this clone: Its antigen is unknown.

Only in-frame clones appear in the TCRdb table, and some are missing; sequencing was by immunoSEQ multiplex PCR. The repertoire includes more than 150,000 clones, approximately 90% of them detected once, and less than 5.5% sits in the top ten. This receptor was obtained from an adult in good health. The chain employs TRBV7-3 and TRBJ2-3, with D perhaps TRBD2 (6 bases). Material: peripheral blood, obtained on day 0 of AZD1222 vaccination. The CDR3 DNA follows: TGTGCCAGCAGCTTGGACTATTCCACAGATACGCAGTATTTT. Translating it yields CASSLDYSTDTQYF.